Detailed here is one T cell receptor beta chain. What it binds is not known. These data belong to a study of cytomegalovirus exposure and HLA in healthy donors. The study, taken as a whole, reports: TCR beta chains numbering about 160 were designated cytomegalovirus-associated.

This CDR3 comprises 17 residues. Trimming took off 7 bases at V and 0 bases at J, with 23 bases between the two ends. CDR1 is SGHRS, CDR2 YFSETQ, per germline. Primers for the PCR totalled 60 Vbeta and 13 Jbeta. TCRdb keeps only in-frame clones here, not all; method: immunoSEQ multiplex PCR. The table has about 76,000 clones, about three quarters seen once; the top ten hold roughly 11%. The sequencing sample was made of PBMCs. The clonotype originates from a woman aged 40-49 years in good health and CMV-seropositive. The chain is built from TRBV5-1 and TRBJ2-7; a weak D match, TRBD1 (6 bases). The CDR3 nucleotides are TGCGCCAGCCAGCCGACAGGCTCCTCTTACGGCTCCTACGAGCAGTACTTC. Protein product: CASQPTGSSYGSYEQYF.